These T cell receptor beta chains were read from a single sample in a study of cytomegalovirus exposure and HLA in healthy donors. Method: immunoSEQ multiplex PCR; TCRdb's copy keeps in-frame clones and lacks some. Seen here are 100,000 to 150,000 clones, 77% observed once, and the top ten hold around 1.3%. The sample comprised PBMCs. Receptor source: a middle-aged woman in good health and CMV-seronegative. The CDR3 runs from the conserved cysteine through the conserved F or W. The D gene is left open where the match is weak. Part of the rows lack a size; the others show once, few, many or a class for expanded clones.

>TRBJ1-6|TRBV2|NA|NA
TGTGCCAGCACTCGGGACGCGGGGTCACCCCTCCACTTT
CASTRDAGSPLHF
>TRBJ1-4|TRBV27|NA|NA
TGTGCCAGCAGGCGGGACGGTTTAAATGAAAAACTGTTTTTT
CASRRDGLNEKLFF
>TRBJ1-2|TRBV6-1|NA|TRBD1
TGTGCCAGCAGTGAAAGGGGGCCAGGGACCCACTTC
CASSERGPGTHF
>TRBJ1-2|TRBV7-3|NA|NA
TGTGCCAGCAGCTCCGTCGCGGTATCGAATGGCTACACCTTC
CASSSVAVSNGYTF
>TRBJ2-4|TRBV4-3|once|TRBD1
TGCGCCAGCAGCCAAGATAGAGGGACAGGGGTTCCCAAAAACATTCAGTACTTC
CASSQDRGTGVPKNIQYF
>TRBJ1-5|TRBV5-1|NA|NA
TGCGCCAGCAGCCCCAGGACGGGACTCAATCAGCCCCAGCATTTT
CASSPRTGLNQPQHF
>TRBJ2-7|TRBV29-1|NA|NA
TGCAGCGTTGGAAAGACCCTAGACTACGAGCAGTACTTC
CSVGKTLDYEQYF
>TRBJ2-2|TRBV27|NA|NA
TGTGCCAGCAGTTTCGGTCTTGTCCGTAACACCGGGGAGCTGTTTTTT
CASSFGLVRNTGELFF
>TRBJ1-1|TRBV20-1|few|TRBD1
TGCAGTCCGGGACAGGGAACGTTAGCTTTCTTT
CSPGQGTLAFF
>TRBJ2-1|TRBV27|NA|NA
TGTGCCAGCAGTGTCGCTAGCGATACCTACAATGAGCAGTTCTTC
CASSVASDTYNEQFF
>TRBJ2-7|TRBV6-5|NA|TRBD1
TGTGCCAGCAGTCCTGGACAGGGCGACGAGCAGTACTTC
CASSPGQGDEQYF
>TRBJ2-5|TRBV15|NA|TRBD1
TGTGCCACCAGCAGAGGCTCGACAGGGGGCGGGGAGACCCAGTACTTC
CATSRGSTGGGETQYF
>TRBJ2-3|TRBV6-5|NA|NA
TGTGCCAGCAGTGGAAGGGGCTGGGATACGCAGTATTTT
CASSGRGWDTQYF
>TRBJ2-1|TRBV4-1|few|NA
TGCGCCAGCAGCCAAGCGCAACCGGGGGCCGGGGGGTACAATGAGCAGTTCTTC
CASSQAQPGAGGYNEQFF
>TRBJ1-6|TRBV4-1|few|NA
TGCGCCAGCAGCCAAGAACACCGTACCTATAATTCACCCCTCCACTTT
CASSQEHRTYNSPLHF
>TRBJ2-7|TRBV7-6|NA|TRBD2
TGTGCCAGCAGCTCGGGGGGGGTGAACGGGTACTACGAGCAGTACTTC
CASSSGGVNGYYEQYF
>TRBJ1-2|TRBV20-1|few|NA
TGCAGTGCCGCCCGGACCGCCGAGAGGGCCTTC
CSAARTAERAF
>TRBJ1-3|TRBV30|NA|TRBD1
TGTGCCTGGAGTAAGGACAGGCTGGGCTCTGGAAACACCATATATTTT
CAWSKDRLGSGNTIYF
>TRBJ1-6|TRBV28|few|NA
TGTGCCAGCAGTTCCGGGACTAAAAATCCACCCCTCCACTTT
CASSSGTKNPPLHF
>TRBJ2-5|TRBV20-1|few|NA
TGCAGTGCCAAGCCTCAAGAGACCCAGTACTTC
CSAKPQETQYF
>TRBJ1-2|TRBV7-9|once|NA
TGTGCCAGCAGCTTAGACCTACAGGGAAACTATGGCTACACCTTC
CASSLDLQGNYGYTF
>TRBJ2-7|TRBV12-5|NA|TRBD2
TGTGCTAGTGGCCACGTCGGGGGGGCCTACGAGCAGTACTTC
CASGHVGGAYEQYF